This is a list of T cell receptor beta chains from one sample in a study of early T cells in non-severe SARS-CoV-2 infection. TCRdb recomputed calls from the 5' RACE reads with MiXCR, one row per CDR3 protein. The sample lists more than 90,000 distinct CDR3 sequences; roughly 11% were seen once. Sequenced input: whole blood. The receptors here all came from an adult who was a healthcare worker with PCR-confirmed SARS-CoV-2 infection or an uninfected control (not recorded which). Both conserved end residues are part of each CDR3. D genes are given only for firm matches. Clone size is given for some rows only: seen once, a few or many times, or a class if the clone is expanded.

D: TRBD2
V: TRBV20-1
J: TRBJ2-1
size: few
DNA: TGCAGTGCTAGATATTTAGCGGGAGGGCCGGGGATAGATGAGCAGTTCTTC
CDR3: CSARYLAGGPGIDEQFF

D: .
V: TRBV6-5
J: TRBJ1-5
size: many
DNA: TGTGCCAGCAGTCGCCTAAGGAGCAATCAGCCCCAGCATTTT
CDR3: CASSRLRSNQPQHF

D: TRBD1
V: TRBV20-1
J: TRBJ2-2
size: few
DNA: TGCAGTGCTTCAGGGACAGGGATAGAGCTCGCGAACACCGGGGAGCTGTTTTTT
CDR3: CSASGTGIELANTGELFF

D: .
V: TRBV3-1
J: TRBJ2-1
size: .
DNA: TGTGCCAGCAGCTTCGGGGCCCGGCAGTTCTTC
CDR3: CASSFGARQFF

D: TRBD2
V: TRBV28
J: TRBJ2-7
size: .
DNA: TGTGCCAGCAGTTTAAGTCTAGCGGGTTACGAGCAGTACTTC
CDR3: CASSLSLAGYEQYF

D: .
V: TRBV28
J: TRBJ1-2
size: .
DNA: TGTGCCAGCAGTTCCGACTACAGGCTTAACTATGGCTACACCTTC
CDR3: CASSSDYRLNYGYTF

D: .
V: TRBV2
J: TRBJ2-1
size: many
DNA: TGTGCCAGCGGCCACTACAATGAGCAGTTCTTC
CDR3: CASGHYNEQFF

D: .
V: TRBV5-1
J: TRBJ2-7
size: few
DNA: TGCGCCAGCAGCCGTCGGGGGCCAGCCTACGAGCAGTACTTC
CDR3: CASSRRGPAYEQYF

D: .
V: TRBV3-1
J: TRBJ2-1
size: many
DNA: TGTGCCAGCAGCCAGGCGGACTGGGAGCAGTTCTTC
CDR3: CASSQADWEQFF

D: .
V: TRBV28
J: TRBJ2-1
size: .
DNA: TGTGCCAGCAGTTTTTCCGGGACTGGAGGAGGGGAGCAGTTCTTC
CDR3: CASSFSGTGGGEQFF

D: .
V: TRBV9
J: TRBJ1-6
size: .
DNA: TGTGCCAGCAGCGAAGGGCAGGGCAATTCACCCCTCCCCTTT
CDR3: CASSEGQGNSPLPF